This TCR beta chain was identified during a study of blood T cell dynamics during melanoma immunotherapy. Assay used: immunoSEQ multiplex PCR; TCRdb lists only in-frame clones, some missing. The table includes 10,000 to 13,000 clones, 88% detected once. The germline CDR1 and CDR2 sequences are SNHLY and FYNNEI. The CDR3 has 14 residues. V was clipped by 6 bases and J by 2 bases, with 11 bases between them. Indicated time point: week 3, after first cycle of checkpoint inhibitor. The sample in question was blood, obtained from a patient treated with checkpoint blockade. The clonotype originates from a human donor with melanoma. This chain connects TRBV2 to TRBJ2-1, with D perhaps TRBD2 (5 bases). CDR3 residues: CASSRLPTYNEQFF. The CDR3 nucleotides read TGTGCCAGCAGCAGACTACCAACCTACAATGAGCAGTTCTTC.